Given below is one TCR beta chain in context. The CDR3 sequence is 13 residues long. The J segment lost 7 bases and the V segment lost 6 bases, leaving 8 bases of the junction unmatched. Per germline, CDR1 MNHNY and CDR2 SVGAGI (reference sequence). The data were obtained in a study of blood T cell repertoires in COVID-19. Study summary: Sites in the United States, Italy and Spain provided acute and convalescent COVID-19 samples. In each case, the material was cDNA or gDNA derived from T cells, B-cell-depleted T cells, or PBMCs.

Original processing notes: It was from reference gene primer amplification that nucleated cell counts were estimated. Assay used: immunoSEQ multiplex PCR; TCRdb lists only in-frame clones, some missing. V, J and clone size are taken as reported in that table, and D and trimming were inferred from the DNA itself. Here the sample spans 130,000 to 150,000 clones, around 87% being singletons. The chain employs TRBV6-6 and TRBJ1-1, with 7 bases fitting TRBD1. This sequence was found in a man over 45 who had recovered from COVID-19. Sequences were obtained from peripheral blood. The CDR3 bases are TGTGCCAGCAGCACCTTCGACAGGGTTGAAGCTTTCTTT. Its protein product is CASSTFDRVEAFF.